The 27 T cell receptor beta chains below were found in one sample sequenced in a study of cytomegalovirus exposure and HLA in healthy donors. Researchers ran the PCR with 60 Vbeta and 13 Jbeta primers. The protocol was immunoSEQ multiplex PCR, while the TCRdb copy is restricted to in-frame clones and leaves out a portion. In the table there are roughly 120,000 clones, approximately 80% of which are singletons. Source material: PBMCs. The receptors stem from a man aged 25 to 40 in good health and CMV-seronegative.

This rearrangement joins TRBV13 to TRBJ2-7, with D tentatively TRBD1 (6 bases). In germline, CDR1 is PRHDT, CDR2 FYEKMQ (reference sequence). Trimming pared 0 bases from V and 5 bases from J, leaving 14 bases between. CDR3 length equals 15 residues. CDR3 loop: CASSLGGQGYNEQYF. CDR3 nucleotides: TGTGCCAGCAGCTTAGGGGGGCAGGGGTACAACGAGCAGTACTTC.

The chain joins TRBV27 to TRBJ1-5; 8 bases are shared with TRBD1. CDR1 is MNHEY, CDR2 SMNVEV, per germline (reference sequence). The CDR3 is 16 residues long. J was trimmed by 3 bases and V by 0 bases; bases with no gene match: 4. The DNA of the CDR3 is TGTGCCAGCAGTTTATCGGGCCAGGGGGCCAATCAGCCCCAGCATTTT. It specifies CASSLSGQGANQPQHF.

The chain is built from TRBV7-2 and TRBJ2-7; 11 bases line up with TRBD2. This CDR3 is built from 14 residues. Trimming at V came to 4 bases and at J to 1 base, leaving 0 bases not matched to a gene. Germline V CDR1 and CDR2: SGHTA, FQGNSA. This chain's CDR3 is CASSWTSGSYEQYF. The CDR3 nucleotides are TGTGCCAGCAGCTGGACTAGCGGGTCCTACGAGCAGTACTTC.

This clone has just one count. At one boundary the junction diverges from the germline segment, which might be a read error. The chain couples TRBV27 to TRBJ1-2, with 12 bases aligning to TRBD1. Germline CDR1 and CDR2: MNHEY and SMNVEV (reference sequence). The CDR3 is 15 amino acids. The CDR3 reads CASSSGQGALYGYPF. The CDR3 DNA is TGTGCCAGCAGTTCGGGACAGGGGGCTCTCTATGGCTACCCCTTC.

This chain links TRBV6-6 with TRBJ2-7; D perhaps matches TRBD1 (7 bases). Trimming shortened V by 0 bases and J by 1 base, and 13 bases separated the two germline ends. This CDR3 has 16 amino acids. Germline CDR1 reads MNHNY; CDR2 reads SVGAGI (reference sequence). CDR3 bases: TGTGCCAGCAGTTACTCGAGGCAGGGGGGTTCCTACGAGCAGTACTTC. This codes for CASSYSRQGGSYEQYF.

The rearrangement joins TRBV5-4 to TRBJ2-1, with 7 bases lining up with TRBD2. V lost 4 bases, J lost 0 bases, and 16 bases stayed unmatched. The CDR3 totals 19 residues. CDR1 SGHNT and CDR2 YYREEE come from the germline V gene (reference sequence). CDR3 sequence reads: CASSGGGRTWGGSYNEQFF. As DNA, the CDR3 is TGTGCCAGCAGCGGGGGGGGTCGGACGTGGGGAGGCTCCTACAATGAGCAGTTCTTC.

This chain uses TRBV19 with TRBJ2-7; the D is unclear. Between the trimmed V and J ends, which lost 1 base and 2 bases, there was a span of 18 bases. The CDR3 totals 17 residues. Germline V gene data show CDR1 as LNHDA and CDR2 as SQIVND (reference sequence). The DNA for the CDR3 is TGTGCCAGTAGTATAGTTGGTTCCAATCCCTCTACCTACGAGCAGTACTTC. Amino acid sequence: CASSIVGSNPSTYEQYF. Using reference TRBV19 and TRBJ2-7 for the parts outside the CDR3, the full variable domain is DGGITQSPKYLFRKEGQNVTLSCEQNLNHDAMYWYRQDPGQGLRLIYYSQIVNDFQKGDIAEGYSVSREKKESFPLTVTSAQKNPTAFYLCASSIVGSNPSTYEQYFGPGTRLTVT.

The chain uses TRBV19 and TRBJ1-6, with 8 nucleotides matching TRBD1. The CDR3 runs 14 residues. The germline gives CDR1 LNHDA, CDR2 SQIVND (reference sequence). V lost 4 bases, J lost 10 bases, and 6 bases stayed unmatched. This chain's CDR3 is CASSTGQGISPLHF. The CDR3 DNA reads TGTGCCAGTAGTACCGGACAGGGTATATCACCCCTCCACTTT.

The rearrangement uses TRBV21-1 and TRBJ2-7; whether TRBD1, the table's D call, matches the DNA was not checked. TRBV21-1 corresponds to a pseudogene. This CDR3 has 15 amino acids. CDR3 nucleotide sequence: TGTGCCAGCAGCAAACTTGACAGGGGGCCCTACGAGCAGTACTTC. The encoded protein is CASSKLDRGPYEQYF.

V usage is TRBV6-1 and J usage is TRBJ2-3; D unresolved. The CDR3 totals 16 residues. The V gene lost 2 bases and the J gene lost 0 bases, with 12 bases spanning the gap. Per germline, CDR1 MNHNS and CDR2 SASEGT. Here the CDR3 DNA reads TGTGCCAGCAGTGAATATGGGCGAAGAAGCACAGATACGCAGTATTTT. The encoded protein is CASSEYGRRSTDTQYF.

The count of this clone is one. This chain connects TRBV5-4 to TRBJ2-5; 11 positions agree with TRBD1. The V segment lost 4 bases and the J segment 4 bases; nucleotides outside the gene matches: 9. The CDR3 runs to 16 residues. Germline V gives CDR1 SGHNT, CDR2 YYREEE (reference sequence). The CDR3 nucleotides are TGTGCCAGCAGCGGGGGGACAGGGGGGCGCTTAGAGACCCAGTACTTC. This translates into CASSGGTGGRLETQYF.

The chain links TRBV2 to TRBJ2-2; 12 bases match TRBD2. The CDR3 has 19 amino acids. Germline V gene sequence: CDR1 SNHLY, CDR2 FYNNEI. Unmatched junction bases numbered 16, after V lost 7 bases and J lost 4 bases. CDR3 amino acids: CASTGLASGRATPTGELFF. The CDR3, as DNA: TGTGCCAGCACAGGGTTGGCTAGCGGGAGGGCCACTCCCACCGGGGAGCTGTTTTTT.

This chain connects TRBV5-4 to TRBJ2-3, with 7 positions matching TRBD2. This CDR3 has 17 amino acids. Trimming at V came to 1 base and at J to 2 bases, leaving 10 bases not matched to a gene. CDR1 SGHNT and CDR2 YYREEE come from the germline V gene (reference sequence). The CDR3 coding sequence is TGTGCCAGCAGCTTGCGCCAGGTCAGACTAGCCACAGATACGCAGTATTTT. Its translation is CASSLRQVRLATDTQYF. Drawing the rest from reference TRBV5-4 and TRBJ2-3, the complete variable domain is ETGVTQSPTHLIKTRGQQVTLRCSSQSGHNTVSWYQQALGQGPQFIFQYYREEENGRGNFPPRFSGLQFPNYSSELNVNALELDDSALYLCASSLRQVRLATDTQYFGPGTRLTVL.

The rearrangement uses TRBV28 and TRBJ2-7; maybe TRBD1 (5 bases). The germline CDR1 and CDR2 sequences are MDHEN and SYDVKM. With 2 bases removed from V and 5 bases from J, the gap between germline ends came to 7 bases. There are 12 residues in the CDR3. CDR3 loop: CASSLDSHEQYF. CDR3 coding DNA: TGTGCCAGCAGTTTAGACAGTCACGAGCAGTACTTC.

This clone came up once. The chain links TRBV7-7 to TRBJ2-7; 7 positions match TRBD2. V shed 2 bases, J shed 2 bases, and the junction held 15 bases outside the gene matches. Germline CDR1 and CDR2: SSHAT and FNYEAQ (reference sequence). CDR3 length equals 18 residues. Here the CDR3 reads CASSLPTKGLVTPYEQYF. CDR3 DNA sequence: TGTGCCAGCAGCTTACCAACCAAAGGACTAGTCACTCCCTACGAGCAGTACTTC.

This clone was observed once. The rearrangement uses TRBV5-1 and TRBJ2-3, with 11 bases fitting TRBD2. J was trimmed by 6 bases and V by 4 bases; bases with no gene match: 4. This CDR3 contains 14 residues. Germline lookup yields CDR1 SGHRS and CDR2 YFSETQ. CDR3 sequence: CASSPSGGQDTQYF. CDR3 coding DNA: TGCGCCAGCAGCCCTAGCGGGGGGCAGGATACGCAGTATTTT. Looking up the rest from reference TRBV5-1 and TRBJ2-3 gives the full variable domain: KAGVTQTPRYLIKTRGQQVTLSCSPISGHRSVSWYQQTPGQGLQFLFEYFSETQRNKGNFPGRFSGRQFSNSRSEMNVSTLELGDSALYLCASSPSGGQDTQYFGPGTRLTVL.

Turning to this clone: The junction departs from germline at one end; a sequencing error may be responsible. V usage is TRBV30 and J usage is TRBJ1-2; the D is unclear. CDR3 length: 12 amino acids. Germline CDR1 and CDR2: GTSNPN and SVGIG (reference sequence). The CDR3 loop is CAWSGRNYGYTF. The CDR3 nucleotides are TGTGCCTGGAGTGGACGGAACTATGGCTATACCTTC.

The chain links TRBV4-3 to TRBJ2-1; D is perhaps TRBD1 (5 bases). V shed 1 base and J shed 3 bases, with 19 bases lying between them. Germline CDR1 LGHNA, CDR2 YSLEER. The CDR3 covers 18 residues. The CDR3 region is CASSQVSLGQGIYNEQFF. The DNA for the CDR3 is TGCGCCAGCAGCCAAGTCTCGTTGGGGCAGGGAATCTACAATGAGCAGTTCTTC.

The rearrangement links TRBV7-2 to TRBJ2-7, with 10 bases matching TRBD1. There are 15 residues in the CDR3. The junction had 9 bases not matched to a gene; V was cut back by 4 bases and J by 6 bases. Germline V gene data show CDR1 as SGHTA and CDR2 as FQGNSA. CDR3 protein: CASSWGRTGGSEQYF. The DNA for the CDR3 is TGTGCCAGCAGCTGGGGCAGGACAGGGGGGTCCGAGCAGTACTTC. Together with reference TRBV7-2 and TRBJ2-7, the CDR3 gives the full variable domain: GAGVSQSPSNKVTEKGKDVELRCDPISGHTALYWYRQSLGQGLEFLIYFQGNSAPDKSGLPSDRFSAERTGGSVSTLTIQRTQQEDSAVYLCASSWGRTGGSEQYFGPGTRLTVT.

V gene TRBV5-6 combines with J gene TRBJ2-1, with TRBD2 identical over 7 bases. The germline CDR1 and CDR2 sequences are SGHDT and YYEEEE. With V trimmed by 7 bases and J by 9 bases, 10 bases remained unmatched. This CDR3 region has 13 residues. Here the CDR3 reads CASQRTRNREQFF. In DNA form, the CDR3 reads TGTGCCAGCCAGCGGACTAGGAATCGTGAGCAGTTCTTC.

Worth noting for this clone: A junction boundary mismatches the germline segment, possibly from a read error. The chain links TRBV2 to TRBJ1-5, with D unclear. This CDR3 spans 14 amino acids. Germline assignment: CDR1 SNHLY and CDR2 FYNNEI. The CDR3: CATGFSQRNQPQNF. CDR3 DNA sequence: TGTGCCACGGGTTTTAGCCAGAGAAATCAGCCCCAGAATTTT. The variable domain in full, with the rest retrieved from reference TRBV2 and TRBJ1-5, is EPEVTQTPSHQVTQMGQEVILRCVPISNHLYFYWYRQILGQKVEFLVSFYNNEISEKSEIFDDQFSVERPDGSNFTLKIRSTKLEDSAMYFCATGFSQRNQPQNFGDGTRLSIL.

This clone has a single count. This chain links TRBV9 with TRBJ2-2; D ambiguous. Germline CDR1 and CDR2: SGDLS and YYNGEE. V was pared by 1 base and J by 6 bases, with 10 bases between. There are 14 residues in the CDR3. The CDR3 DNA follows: TGTGCCAGCAGCGTACTAACGTTACCCGGGGAGCTGTTTTTT. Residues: CASSVLTLPGELFF.

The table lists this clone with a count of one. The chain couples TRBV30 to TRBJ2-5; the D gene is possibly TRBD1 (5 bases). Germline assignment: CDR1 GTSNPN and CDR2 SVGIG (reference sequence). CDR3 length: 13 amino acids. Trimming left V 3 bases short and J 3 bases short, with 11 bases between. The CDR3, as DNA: TGTGCCTGGAGCCGTAGGGGAAAAGAGACCCAGTACTTC. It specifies CAWSRRGKETQYF.

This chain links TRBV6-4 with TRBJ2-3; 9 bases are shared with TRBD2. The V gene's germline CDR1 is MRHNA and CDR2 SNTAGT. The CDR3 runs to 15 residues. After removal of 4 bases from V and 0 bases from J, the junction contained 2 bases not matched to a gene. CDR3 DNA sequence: TGTGCCAGCAGTGCAACTAGCGGGAGCACAGATACGCAGTATTTT. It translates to CASSATSGSTDTQYF.

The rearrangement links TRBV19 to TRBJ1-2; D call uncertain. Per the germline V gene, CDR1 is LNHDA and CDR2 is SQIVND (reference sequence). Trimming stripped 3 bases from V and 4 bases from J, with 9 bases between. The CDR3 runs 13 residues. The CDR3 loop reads CASSMHLSYGYTF. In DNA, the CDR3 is TGTGCCAGTAGTATGCACCTCAGCTATGGCTACACCTTC.

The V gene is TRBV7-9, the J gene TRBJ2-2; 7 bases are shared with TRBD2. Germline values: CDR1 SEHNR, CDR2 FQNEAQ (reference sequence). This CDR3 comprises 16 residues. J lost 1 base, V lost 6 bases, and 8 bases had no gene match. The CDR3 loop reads CASRPNERENTGELFF. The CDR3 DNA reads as TGTGCCAGCAGACCCAATGAGCGGGAGAACACCGGGGAGCTGTTTTTT.

CDR3 nucleotide sequence: TGTGCCAGCAGCTGGGACTACGAGCAGTACTTC. Its protein is CASSWDYEQYF. The chain links TRBV28 to TRBJ2-5, with D unclear. The J call could be wrong; TRBJ2-7 is a better fit for the DNA end. CDR3 length: 11 residues. Germline V gene data show CDR1 as MDHEN and CDR2 as SYDVKM.